This T cell receptor (beta chain) was sequenced for a study of blood T cell repertoires in COVID-19. Trimming pared 4 bases from V and 1 base from J, leaving 13 bases between. The V gene's germline CDR1 is MNHEY and CDR2 SMNVEV (reference sequence). This CDR3 is built from 15 residues. Per the study methods: Counts of nucleated cells, estimated from reference gene primer amplification, were obtained. Produced via immunoSEQ multiplex PCR; TCRdb's table is partial and in-frame only. That table gives V, J and clone size, and the DNA gave D and trimming. The sample carries 200,000 to 300,000 clones, 88% recorded once. Cohort allocation depended upon clinical history that participants reported.

The chain carries TRBV27 and TRBJ2-5; no clear D gene. The clonotype was recovered from a woman in her 40s with acute COVID-19. Sequenced input: PBMCs or T cells enriched from blood (not recorded which). The CDR3 sequence: CASSSLSRLQETQYF. CDR3 sequence (DNA): TGTGCCAGCAGTTCTCTGTCCCGTCTCCAAGAGACCCAGTACTTC.